This T cell receptor beta chain derives from a study of T cells of healthy individuals. TCRdb reanalysed the 5' RACE reads using MiXCR and keeps one entry per CDR3 protein. This sample yields 60,000 to 75,000 distinct CDR3 sequences, of which about 16% are seen a single time; around 4.6% belongs to the top ten. Ten or more counts support this clonotype. Germline and junction disagree at one end, which may indicate a read error. Germline CDR1 and CDR2: SNHLY and FYNNEI. The CDR3 has 13 amino acids. The rearrangement uses TRBV2 and TRBJ2-1; the match to TRBD2 covers 9 bases. The receptor comes from a human donor in good health. The chain's CDR3 is CASGREGLDEHFF. The CDR3 region has the DNA TGTGCCAGCGGGCGGGAGGGCCTCGATGAGCACTTCTTC.